This record looks at one T cell receptor beta chain sequence and its context. PCR employed 60 Vbeta and 13 Jbeta primers. Assay used: immunoSEQ multiplex PCR; TCRdb lists only in-frame clones, some missing. Among 90,000 to 130,000 clones listed, over 60% were seen once. Germline V gene lookup returns CDR1 MNHEY and CDR2 SVGAGI. CDR3 length equals 15 residues. V was pared by 10 bases and J by 6 bases, with 10 bases of the junction left unmatched. This sample stems from a study of cytomegalovirus exposure and HLA in healthy donors. Study context: In an early release, HLA-typed donors contributed about 79 million unique TCR sequences.

The gene calls are TRBV6-5 and TRBJ1-6; 9 bases fit TRBD1. Sequences were obtained from PBMCs. The clonotype comes from a woman younger than 45 in good health and CMV-seronegative. For the CDR3, the DNA is TGTGCCACCCGGGGACAGGGCTTCGGTAATTCACCCCTCCACTTT. Its translation: CATRGQGFGNSPLHF.